These T cell receptor beta chains were read from a single sample in a study of CD8 T cells in ankylosing spondylitis. A single record per CDR3 protein comes from TCRdb applying MiXCR to the 5' RACE reads. The sample has 180,000 or so distinct CDR3 sequences, 9.5% to 13% seen once. The sequencing sample was made of blood, either unsorted or a sorted T cell fraction (not recorded which). These receptors were taken from a male donor with ankylosing spondylitis or in good health (not recorded which). The CDR3 runs from the conserved cysteine through the conserved F or W. D genes are given only for firm matches. Clone sizes are given selectively: once, few, many, or a class where the clone is expanded.

len: 17
abundance: many
v_gene: TRBV27
j_gene: TRBJ1-2
d_gene: TRBD1
CDR3aa: CASSSSLDRNFAYGYTF
CDR3nt: TGTGCCAGCAGTTCTAGCCTGGACAGGAATTTCGCCTATGGCTACACCTTC

len: 15
abundance: -
v_gene: TRBV6-2/TRBV6-3
j_gene: TRBJ2-1
d_gene: -
CDR3aa: CASSYSTGEYNEQFF
CDR3nt: TGTGCCAGCAGTTACTCGACTGGGGAGTACAATGAGCAGTTCTTC

len: 13
abundance: many
v_gene: TRBV10-3
j_gene: TRBJ1-1
d_gene: -
CDR3aa: CAPRKPLRGEAFF
CDR3nt: TGTGCCCCAAGGAAACCCCTTCGAGGAGAAGCTTTCTTT

len: 15
abundance: -
v_gene: TRBV5-4
j_gene: TRBJ2-2
d_gene: -
CDR3aa: CASSFASANTGELFF
CDR3nt: TGTGCCAGCAGCTTCGCTAGCGCAAACACCGGGGAGCTGTTTTTT

len: 14
abundance: many
v_gene: TRBV12-3/TRBV12-4
j_gene: TRBJ1-4
d_gene: -
CDR3aa: CASSLPGRNEKLFF
CDR3nt: TGTGCCAGCAGCCTTCCAGGGAGGAATGAAAAACTGTTTTTT

len: 17
abundance: few
v_gene: TRBV13
j_gene: TRBJ2-3
d_gene: TRBD2
CDR3aa: CTSSLGSGRRVGDTQYF
CDR3nt: TGTACCAGCAGTTTAGGCAGCGGGAGGAGGGTTGGAGATACGCAGTATTTT

len: 17
abundance: few
v_gene: TRBV7-2
j_gene: TRBJ1-2
d_gene: -
CDR3aa: CASSSRDPSRTNYGYTF
CDR3nt: TGTGCCAGCAGCTCCCGGGACCCCTCTAGAACCAACTATGGCTACACCTTC

len: 19
abundance: many
v_gene: TRBV7-8
j_gene: TRBJ2-5
d_gene: TRBD2
CDR3aa: CASSQPIITGTRVVETQYF
CDR3nt: TGTGCCAGCAGCCAACCAATCATTACCGGGACTAGGGTTGTAGAGACCCAGTACTTC

len: 18
abundance: many
v_gene: TRBV4-1
j_gene: TRBJ2-1
d_gene: TRBD2
CDR3aa: CASSQAFGTSGIYNEQFF
CDR3nt: TGCGCCAGCAGCCAAGCCTTCGGGACTAGCGGAATCTACAATGAGCAGTTCTTC

len: 14
abundance: -
v_gene: TRBV20-1
j_gene: TRBJ2-3
d_gene: TRBD1
CDR3aa: CSAGTGVSTDTQYF
CDR3nt: TGCAGTGCTGGGACAGGGGTCTCCACAGATACGCAGTATTTT

len: 15
abundance: -
v_gene: TRBV5-4
j_gene: TRBJ1-3
d_gene: -
CDR3aa: CASSLRGAAGNTIYF
CDR3nt: TGTGCCAGCAGCTTGCGGGGGGCAGCTGGAAACACCATATATTTT

len: 12
abundance: -
v_gene: TRBV5-6
j_gene: TRBJ2-3
d_gene: TRBD1
CDR3aa: CASSGAGTALYF
CDR3nt: TGTGCCAGCAGCGGGGCCGGGACAGCTTTGTATTTT

len: 14
abundance: many
v_gene: TRBV19
j_gene: TRBJ2-3
d_gene: TRBD2
CDR3aa: CASTTGLGAYTQYF
CDR3nt: TGTGCCAGTACCACGGGACTAGGCGCATATACGCAGTATTTT

len: 14
abundance: many
v_gene: TRBV5-1
j_gene: TRBJ2-7
d_gene: TRBD1
CDR3aa: CASRLGQGDYEQYF
CDR3nt: TGCGCCAGCAGATTGGGACAGGGTGACTACGAGCAGTACTTC

len: 15
abundance: -
v_gene: TRBV15
j_gene: TRBJ2-1
d_gene: TRBD2
CDR3aa: CATSRQRGSYNEQFF
CDR3nt: TGTGCCACCAGCAGGCAGCGGGGATCCTACAATGAGCAGTTCTTC

len: 15
abundance: many
v_gene: TRBV5-1
j_gene: TRBJ2-7
d_gene: TRBD1
CDR3aa: CASSFNRDSSYEQYF
CDR3nt: TGCGCCAGCAGCTTCAACCGGGACAGCTCCTACGAGCAGTACTTC

len: 12
abundance: -
v_gene: TRBV6-2/TRBV6-3
j_gene: TRBJ2-3
d_gene: -
CDR3aa: CASSRASNTQYF
CDR3nt: TGTGCCAGCAGCCGGGCTAGCAATACGCAGTATTTT

len: 14
abundance: many
v_gene: TRBV19
j_gene: TRBJ2-3
d_gene: TRBD2
CDR3aa: CASSPGTNTDTQYF
CDR3nt: TGTGCCAGTAGTCCGGGGACTAACACAGATACGCAGTATTTT

len: 14
abundance: many
v_gene: TRBV12-3/TRBV12-4
j_gene: TRBJ2-5
d_gene: TRBD2
CDR3aa: CASSLLAGVETQYF
CDR3nt: TGTGCCAGCAGTTTACTAGCGGGGGTTGAGACCCAGTACTTC

len: 14
abundance: many
v_gene: TRBV6-1
j_gene: TRBJ1-2
d_gene: -
CDR3aa: CASSTQGANYGYTF
CDR3nt: TGTGCCAGCAGCACACAGGGAGCTAACTATGGCTACACCTTC

len: 13
abundance: -
v_gene: TRBV10-3
j_gene: TRBJ2-5
d_gene: -
CDR3aa: CAIGNGGRETQYF
CDR3nt: TGTGCCATCGGTAATGGGGGCCGAGAGACCCAGTACTTC

len: 17
abundance: many
v_gene: TRBV5-1
j_gene: TRBJ1-1
d_gene: -
CDR3aa: CASSSFGVGGGHTEAFF
CDR3nt: TGCGCCAGCAGCTCATTCGGGGTTGGGGGAGGGCACACTGAAGCTTTCTTT

len: 15
abundance: -
v_gene: TRBV7-2
j_gene: TRBJ2-1
d_gene: -
CDR3aa: CASSLTGARYNEQFF
CDR3nt: TGTGCCAGCAGCTTAACGGGTGCCCGGTACAATGAGCAGTTCTTC

len: 13
abundance: many
v_gene: TRBV20-1
j_gene: TRBJ2-1
d_gene: TRBD2
CDR3aa: CSGGASGLNEQFF
CDR3nt: TGCAGTGGCGGGGCTAGCGGTCTCAATGAGCAGTTCTTC

len: 17
abundance: many
v_gene: TRBV7-2
j_gene: TRBJ2-3
d_gene: -
CDR3aa: CASSLGQRPSSTDTQYF
CDR3nt: TGTGCCAGCAGCTTAGGCCAGAGACCGTCTAGCACAGATACGCAGTATTTT

len: 12
abundance: many
v_gene: TRBV29-1
j_gene: TRBJ2-3
d_gene: -
CDR3aa: CSSRETGDTQYF
CDR3nt: TGCAGCAGTAGGGAGACCGGGGATACGCAGTATTTT

len: 15
abundance: -
v_gene: TRBV6-1
j_gene: TRBJ2-2
d_gene: TRBD1
CDR3aa: CASSPPRGYTGELFF
CDR3nt: TGTGCCAGCAGCCCCCCCAGGGGGTACACCGGGGAGCTGTTTTTT

len: 15
abundance: many
v_gene: TRBV7-7
j_gene: TRBJ2-5
d_gene: -
CDR3aa: CASSLDRGTQETQYF
CDR3nt: TGTGCCAGCAGCTTAGACCGGGGCACACAAGAGACCCAGTACTTC

len: 17
abundance: -
v_gene: TRBV7-2
j_gene: TRBJ1-5
d_gene: TRBD1
CDR3aa: CASSPSGGTGSNQPQHF
CDR3nt: TGTGCCAGCAGCCCTAGTGGGGGGACAGGAAGCAATCAGCCCCAGCATTTT

len: 13
abundance: many
v_gene: TRBV15
j_gene: TRBJ1-1
d_gene: TRBD1
CDR3aa: CATGDRRNTEAFF
CDR3nt: TGTGCCACCGGGGACAGGAGGAACACTGAAGCTTTCTTT

len: 14
abundance: once
v_gene: TRBV20-1
j_gene: TRBJ2-7
d_gene: TRBD2
CDR3aa: CSARGLAGGPEQYF
CDR3nt: TGCAGTGCCCGGGGACTAGCGGGGGGGCCCGAGCAGTACTTC

len: 17
abundance: few
v_gene: TRBV12-3/TRBV12-4
j_gene: TRBJ2-2
d_gene: TRBD1
CDR3aa: CASKTTGGEPNTGELFF
CDR3nt: TGTGCCAGCAAAACCACAGGGGGAGAGCCGAACACCGGGGAGCTGTTTTTT

len: 15
abundance: many
v_gene: TRBV27
j_gene: TRBJ1-1
d_gene: -
CDR3aa: CASSSPPMGGTEAFF
CDR3nt: TGTGCCAGCAGTTCCCCCCCCATGGGGGGCACTGAAGCTTTCTTT

len: 18
abundance: many
v_gene: TRBV6-5
j_gene: TRBJ2-1
d_gene: TRBD2
CDR3aa: CASSYGRGTSWDYNEQFF
CDR3nt: TGTGCCAGCAGTTACGGGAGAGGGACTAGCTGGGATTACAATGAGCAGTTCTTC